The T cell receptor beta chain under discussion was sequenced for a study of blood T cell repertoires in COVID-19. Study-wide context: Nucleic acid was either cDNA or gDNA, and it came from T cells, B-cell-depleted T cells, or PBMCs.

Adults between about 18 and 89 years of age took part from 20 to 25 US areas. Self-reported history from a screening survey and questionnaire set each donor's cohort. Germline trimming cut 1 base from V and 2 bases from J; bases unmatched to any gene: 10. The germline CDR1 and CDR2 sequences are SGHDN and FVKESK. CDR3 length: 17 amino acids. In the original analysis: How many nucleated cells were present was estimated from reference gene primer amplification. Profiled with immunoSEQ multiplex PCR; TCRdb holds only in-frame clones, not every one. That table is the source of V, J and clone size, and D and trimming were worked out from the DNA. In the table there are approximately 260,000 clones, about 87% of which are singletons.

Sequenced material: PBMCs or T cells enriched from blood (not recorded which). V is TRBV14 and J is TRBJ2-5; 7 nucleotides agree with TRBD2. The receptor's source is a woman in her forties with acute COVID-19. In DNA form, the CDR3 reads TGTGCCAGCAGCCAAGTCCGCGTGCTAGCGGATCAAGAGACCCAGTACTTC. Translation gives CASSQVRVLADQETQYF.